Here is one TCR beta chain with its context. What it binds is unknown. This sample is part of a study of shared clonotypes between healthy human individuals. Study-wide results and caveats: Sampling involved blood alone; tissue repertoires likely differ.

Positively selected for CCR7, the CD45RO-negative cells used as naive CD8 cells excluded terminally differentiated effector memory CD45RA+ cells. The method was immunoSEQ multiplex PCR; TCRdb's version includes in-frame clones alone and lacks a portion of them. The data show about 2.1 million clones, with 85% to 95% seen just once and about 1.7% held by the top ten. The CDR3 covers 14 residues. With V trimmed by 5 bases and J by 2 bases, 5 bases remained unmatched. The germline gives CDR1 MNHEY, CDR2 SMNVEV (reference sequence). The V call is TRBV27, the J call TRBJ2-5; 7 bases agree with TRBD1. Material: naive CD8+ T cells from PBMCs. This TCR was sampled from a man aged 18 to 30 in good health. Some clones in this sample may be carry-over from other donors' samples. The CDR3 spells CASSPIRGQETQYF. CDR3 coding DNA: TGTGCCAGCAGTCCCATCAGGGGGCAAGAGACCCAGTACTTC.